This note documents a single TCR beta chain sequence. What it binds is unknown. CDR3 length: 16 amino acids. From germline, CDR1 is MNHNS and CDR2 SASEGT. Trimming removed 1 base at V and 5 bases at J, with 18 bases between. This entry comes from a study of cytomegalovirus exposure and HLA in healthy donors. The PCR employed 60 Vbeta primers together with 13 Jbeta primers. Libraries were prepared by immunoSEQ multiplex PCR; TCRdb keeps only in-frame clonotypes and omits some of them. The profile covers 120,000 or so clones, with 80% to 85% appearing a single time and under 3% taken by the ten largest. Study-level points and caveats: Reports credit the classifier with highly specific, highly sensitive diagnosis of cytomegalovirus status.

The TCR originated in a woman aged 55-69 years in good health and CMV-seropositive. Sequencing input: PBMCs. The genes are TRBV6-1 and TRBJ2-7; TRBD2 might be the D (6 bases). CDR3 amino acids: CASSEGVGRKGHEQYF. CDR3 coding DNA: TGTGCCAGCAGTGAAGGAGTCGGGAGAAAGGGGCACGAGCAGTACTTC.